In its sample, the clone carrying this T cell receptor (beta chain) was seen once. These data come from a study of early T cells in non-severe SARS-CoV-2 infection. Trimming removed 5 bases from V and 6 bases from J, with 16 bases in between. Per germline, CDR1 MNHNS and CDR2 SASEGT. The CDR3 runs 14 residues. The TCR library protocol was used to attach unique molecular identifiers. These identifiers were attached to individual cDNA molecules. Using its own MiXCR run on the 5' RACE reads, TCRdb lists one record per CDR3 protein. The sample contains some 85,000 distinct CDR3 sequences, around 15% of which appear only once.

J is TRBJ1-2 and V is TRBV6-1; weak D call: TRBD1 (6 bases). The sample taken for sequencing was whole blood. This receptor was identified in an adult who was a healthcare worker with PCR-confirmed SARS-CoV-2 infection or an uninfected control (not recorded which). CDR3 protein: CASSRDTSWHGYTF. The CDR3 DNA follows: TGTGCCAGCAGTCGGGACACCTCCTGGCATGGCTACACCTTC.